This T cell receptor (beta chain) came from a study of T cells after yellow fever vaccination. By 5'RACE template switching, TCR cDNA was produced, with a universal primer site and UMIs added in the process. MiXCR was run by TCRdb on the 5' RACE reads, yielding one entry per CDR3 protein. The sample yields approximately 300,000 distinct CDR3 sequences, roughly 10% seen once. Germline CDR1 is PRHDT and CDR2 is FYEKMQ (reference sequence). Trimming removed 4 bases from V and 2 bases from J, with 14 bases in between. The CDR3 extends over 15 amino acids. The table lists this clonotype with a few counts. Its antigen remains unknown. The study, taken as a whole, reports: Peak timing came faster in the weaker secondary response, day 5 versus 15. Subsequent to the booster, the majority of primary-vaccination clones reappeared (approximately 95% CD4, about 90% CD8). CD4 and CD8 compartments shared a small share of clonotypes.

This receptor was taken from a man aged 18 to 29 who received the YFV17D yellow fever vaccine. Specimen: CD4+ T cells sorted from PBMCs, collected 45 days after the yellow fever booster vaccination. The chain combines TRBV13 with TRBJ1-2, with a possible D match to TRBD1 (6 bases). CDR3 in amino acids: CASSSKGGVNYGYTF. The CDR3 nucleotides read TGTGCCAGCAGCTCGAAAGGGGGGGTAAACTATGGCTACACCTTC.